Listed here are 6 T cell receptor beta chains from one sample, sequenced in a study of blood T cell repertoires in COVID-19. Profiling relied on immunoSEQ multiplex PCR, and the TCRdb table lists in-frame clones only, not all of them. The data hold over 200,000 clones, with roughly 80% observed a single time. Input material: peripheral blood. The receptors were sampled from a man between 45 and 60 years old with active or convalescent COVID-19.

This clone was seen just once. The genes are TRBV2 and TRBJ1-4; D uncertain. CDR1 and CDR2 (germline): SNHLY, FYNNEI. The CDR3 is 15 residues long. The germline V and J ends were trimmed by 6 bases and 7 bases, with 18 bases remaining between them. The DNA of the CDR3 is TGTGCCAGCAGCCGCAGAGAGGGTACGGGTGAAAAACTGTTTTTT. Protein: CASSRREGTGEKLFF.

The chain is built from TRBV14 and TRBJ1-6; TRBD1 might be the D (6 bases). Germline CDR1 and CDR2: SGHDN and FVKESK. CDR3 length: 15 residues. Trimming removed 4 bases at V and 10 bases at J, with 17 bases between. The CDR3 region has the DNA TGTGCCAGCAGCCCCAGGGGATCTGTGGGGTCACCCCTCCACTTT. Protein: CASSPRGSVGSPLHF.

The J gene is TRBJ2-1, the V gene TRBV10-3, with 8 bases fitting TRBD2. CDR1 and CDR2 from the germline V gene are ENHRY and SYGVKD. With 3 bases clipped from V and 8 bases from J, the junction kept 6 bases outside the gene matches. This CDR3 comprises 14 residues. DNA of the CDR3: TGTGCCATCAGTGATCCCGGGGGGGCGTATGAGCAGTTCTTC. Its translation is CAISDPGGAYEQFF.

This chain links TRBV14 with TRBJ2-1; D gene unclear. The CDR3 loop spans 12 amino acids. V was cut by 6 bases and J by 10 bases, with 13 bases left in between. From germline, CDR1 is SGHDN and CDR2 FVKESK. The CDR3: CASRAVGTEQFF. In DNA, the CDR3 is TGTGCCAGCAGGGCTGTGGGCACGGAGCAGTTCTTC.

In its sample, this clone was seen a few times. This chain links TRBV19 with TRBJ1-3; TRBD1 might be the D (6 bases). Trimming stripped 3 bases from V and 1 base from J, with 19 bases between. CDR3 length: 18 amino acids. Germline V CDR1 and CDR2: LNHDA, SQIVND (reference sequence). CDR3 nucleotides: TGTGCCAGTAGTATGAAGAGGGCCGGGACAAGTTCTGGAAACACCATATATTTT. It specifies CASSMKRAGTSSGNTIYF.

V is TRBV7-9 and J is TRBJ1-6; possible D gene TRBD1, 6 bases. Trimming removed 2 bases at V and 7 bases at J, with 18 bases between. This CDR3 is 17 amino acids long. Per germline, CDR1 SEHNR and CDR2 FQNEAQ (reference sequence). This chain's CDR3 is CASSLTLSRGRNSPLHF. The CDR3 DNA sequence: TGTGCCAGCAGCTTAACCCTTAGCAGGGGAAGAAATTCACCCCTCCACTTT. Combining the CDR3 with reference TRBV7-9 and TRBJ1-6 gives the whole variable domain DTGVSQNPRHKITKRGQNVTFRCDPISEHNRLYWYRQTLGQGPEFLTYFQNEAQLEKSRLLSDRFSAERPKGSFSTLEIQRTEQGDSAMYLCASSLTLSRGRNSPLHFGNGTRLTVT.